This record looks at one T cell receptor (beta chain) sequence and its context. Its antigen is not identified. Using about 190 ng DNA, approximately 30,000 T cell genomes, the sorted-subset replicate PCRs were run. Clones were sequenced by immunoSEQ multiplex PCR, and TCRdb holds only the in-frame ones, with some missing. The table has 2 million to 2.5 million clones, 85% to 95% seen once. These data originate in a study of shared clonotypes between healthy human individuals. Study-wide background: Three plates each covered CD4 naive and memory; CD8 naive two, CD8 memory one. Study outcomes and limitations: Collection of samples was limited to blood; tissue repertoires likely differ. Despite large depth, rarefaction showed incomplete sorted-subset sequencing.

The TCR originated in a man between 18 and 29 years old in good health. Some clones in this sample may be carry-over from other donors' samples. The material sequenced was naive CD4+ T cells from PBMCs. Subset of the sample: CD45RA+ positively selected.

The CDR3 loop is CASSPTVGQGALAEAFF. The CDR3 nucleotides are TGCGCCAGCAGCCCCACTGTAGGTCAGGGGGCGCTTGCTGAAGCTTTCTTT. The rearrangement joins TRBV4-1 to TRBJ1-1; 8 nucleotides line up with TRBD1. The CDR3 loop spans 17 amino acids. Germline values: CDR1 MGHRA, CDR2 YSYEKL. The junction had 16 bases not matched to a gene; V was cut back by 4 bases and J by 6 bases.